This TCR beta chain was identified during a study of CD8 T cells in Susac syndrome. Reverse transcription used roughly 0.45 to 1 ug RNA and random hexamers. TCRdb re-analysed the immunoSEQ multiplex PCR reads in MiXCR, keeping a single row per CDR3 protein. The table includes 140,000 or so distinct CDR3 sequences, around 94% detected once. The controls, all healthy donors, were matched for age and sex. The TEMRA cells underwent FACS enrichment, while the CD8+ and CD4+ T cells underwent negative isolation. The V gene's germline CDR1 is LGHDT and CDR2 YNNKEL (reference sequence). CDR3 length: 14 amino acids. Deletions cut 2 bases from V and 0 bases from J, with 8 bases between.

Sequences were obtained from CD4+ T cells from PBMCs. This TCR was sampled from a human donor in good health. V is TRBV3-1 and J is TRBJ2-7; no firm D call. In nucleotides, the CDR3 is TGTGCCAGCAGCCAACTGGCGGTCTCCTACGAGCAGTACTTC. Residues: CASSQLAVSYEQYF.